Below are 20 T cell receptor beta chains sequenced from a single sample in a study of blood T cell repertoires in COVID-19. Profiling relied on immunoSEQ multiplex PCR, and the TCRdb table lists in-frame clones only, not all of them. The table has roughly 150,000 clones, around 89% seen once; the top ten hold around 14%. Sequencing was carried out using peripheral blood. These receptors were collected from a woman aged 35 to 49 with acute or convalescent COVID-19.

This chain links TRBV24-1 with TRBJ2-1; tentative D call: TRBD2 (5 bases). CDR3 length: 17 amino acids. Germline V gene lookup returns CDR1 KGHDR and CDR2 SFDVKD. V was shortened by 1 base and J by 2 bases, with 14 bases between the two germline ends. As DNA, the CDR3 is TGTGCCACCAGTGATTTCACGGGATTCAGCACCTACAATGAGCAGTTCTTC. Its translation: CATSDFTGFSTYNEQFF.

The chain employs TRBV5-4 and TRBJ2-5; the match to TRBD1 covers 9 bases. Trimming cost V 9 bases and J 0 bases; bases outside gene matches: 6. The CDR3 has 14 amino acids. The V gene's germline CDR1 is SGHNT and CDR2 YYREEE (reference sequence). The DNA for the CDR3 is TGTGCCACACAAAGGACAGGGGACCAAGAGACCCAGTACTTC. Its translation: CATQRTGDQETQYF.

The chain joins TRBV28 to TRBJ2-7, with 12 positions matching TRBD2. CDR3 length equals 16 residues. The ends lost 1 base at V and 5 bases at J; junction bases unmatched: 6. Germline V CDR1 and CDR2: MDHEN, SYDVKM. The CDR3 here is CASSLLSSGGADEQYF. CDR3 DNA: TGTGCCAGCAGTTTATTGTCTAGCGGGGGGGCCGACGAGCAGTACTTC.

The V gene is TRBV3-1 (or the pseudogene TRBV3-2), the J gene TRBJ2-1; 12 positions agree with TRBD2. V shed 8 bases, J shed 5 bases, and the junction held 4 bases outside the gene matches. CDR3 length: 14 residues. Germline loops: CDR1 LGHDT, CDR2 YNNKEL (reference sequence). The CDR3 bases are TGTGCCAGCTCTCGGACTAGCGGGGACAATGAGCAGTTCTTC. Residues: CASSRTSGDNEQFF.

The chain employs TRBV11-2 and TRBJ1-3, with D hard to call. The CDR3 spans 17 residues. Germline loops: CDR1 SGHAT, CDR2 FQNNGV. V was shortened by 3 bases and J by 0 bases, with 15 bases between the two germline ends. The chain's CDR3 is CASSFDPPGRSGNTIYF. The CDR3, as DNA: TGTGCCAGCAGCTTTGATCCACCGGGTCGCTCTGGAAACACCATATATTTT.

The chain uses TRBV2 and TRBJ1-5; tentatively, D is TRBD1 (5 bases). Germline V gene lookup returns CDR1 SNHLY and CDR2 FYNNEI. The CDR3 is 15 residues long. V gave up 3 bases and J gave up 4 bases, with 13 bases separating them. The CDR3 nucleotides read TGTGCCAGCAGTGATCCGGCCAGGGAAAATCAGCCCCAGCATTTT. Translating gives CASSDPARENQPQHF.

The chain combines TRBV30 with TRBJ2-7, with unresolved D. The germline V gene encodes CDR1 GTSNPN and CDR2 SVGIG (reference sequence). CDR3 size: 13 residues. The V gene lost 2 bases and the J gene lost 4 bases, with 12 bases spanning the gap. The CDR3 reads CAWSYGPAYEQYF. CDR3 nucleotides: TGTGCCTGGAGTTATGGGCCTGCATACGAGCAGTACTTC.

The chain carries TRBV30 and TRBJ1-1; D is perhaps TRBD1 (6 bases). Germline V lookup: CDR1 GTSNPN, CDR2 SVGIG (reference sequence). The CDR3 consists of 13 residues. V was clipped by 4 bases and J by 1 base, with 10 bases between them. The CDR3 nucleotides read TGTGCCTGGAAGCTGACAGGGAACACTGAAGCTTTCTTT. It is translated as CAWKLTGNTEAFF. Full variable domain (rest looked up from reference TRBV30 and TRBJ1-1): SQTIHQWPATLVQPVGSPLSLECTVEGTSNPNLYWYRQAAGRGLQLLFYSVGIGQISSEVPQNLSASRPQDRQFILSSKKLLLSDSGFYLCAWKLTGNTEAFFGQGTRLTVV.

This chain uses TRBV6-6 with TRBJ1-1; D unresolved. With 2 bases removed from V and 1 base from J, the gap between germline ends came to 5 bases. Germline assignment: CDR1 MNHNY and CDR2 SVGAGI (reference sequence). This CDR3 contains 13 residues. The CDR3 DNA follows: TGTGCCAGCAGTTACCGGGGGAACACTGAAGCTTTCTTT. This sequence encodes CASSYRGNTEAFF.

The chain employs TRBV11-2 and TRBJ2-4, with 7 bases fitting TRBD1. This CDR3 has 15 amino acids. With 1 base clipped from V and 6 bases from J, the junction kept 6 bases outside the gene matches. CDR1 and CDR2 (germline): SGHAT, FQNNGV. Written as DNA, the CDR3 is TGTGCCAGCAGCTTAGGAGGGGGCAGGGGAAACATTCAGTACTTC. It yields the protein CASSLGGGRGNIQYF.

This clone was observed once. The CDR3 DNA follows: TGCGCCAGCAGCATGGACAGGGGAAACACAGATACGCAGTATTTT. It yields the protein CASSMDRGNTDTQYF. This chain connects TRBV5-1 to TRBJ2-3; 9 nucleotides agree with TRBD1. Germline V gene data show CDR1 as SGHRS and CDR2 as YFSETQ. The CDR3 length is 15 residues. Trimming cost V 4 bases and J 2 bases; bases outside gene matches: 5.

The V gene is TRBV24-1, the J gene TRBJ1-2; a weak D match, TRBD1 (6 bases). The CDR3 runs to 13 residues. Trimming removed 6 bases from V and 7 bases from J, with 14 bases in between. CDR1 and CDR2 (germline): KGHDR, SFDVKD. CDR3 sequence (DNA): TGTGCCACCAGTCGGACAGATTTCGGTGGCTACACCTTC. Its translation is CATSRTDFGGYTF.

The chain recombines TRBV28 with TRBJ2-2; D unclear. The V gene lost 3 bases and the J gene lost 4 bases, with 6 bases spanning the gap. Looked up from germline, CDR1 is MDHEN and CDR2 is SYDVKM. The length of the CDR3 is 13 residues. This chain's CDR3 is CASSFPSTGELFF. CDR3 coding DNA: TGTGCCAGCAGTTTCCCCAGCACCGGGGAGCTGTTTTTT.

Turning to this clone: Other DNA sequences in this specimen translate into the identical CDR3. The V and J genes are TRBV12-3 or TRBV12-4 and TRBJ1-1; no firm D call. This CDR3 comprises 13 residues. Between the trimmed V and J ends, which lost 2 bases and 2 bases, there was a span of 6 bases. Written as DNA, the CDR3 is TGTGCCAGCAGTTTACGGGTCAACACTGAAGCTTTCTTT. Encoded protein: CASSLRVNTEAFF.

The chain recombines TRBV18 with TRBJ1-4, with a tentative D call TRBD1 (5 bases). V shed 2 bases and J shed 0 bases, with 10 bases lying between them. The CDR3 totals 16 residues. The germline gives CDR1 KGHSH, CDR2 LQKENI. The CDR3 DNA follows: TGTGCCAGCTCACCAATGGGGCCAGCAACTAATGAAAAACTGTTTTTT. Translation: CASSPMGPATNEKLFF.

The chain is built from TRBV5-1 and TRBJ1-2; perhaps TRBD1 as D (6 bases). Germline V gene data show CDR1 as SGHRS and CDR2 as YFSETQ. This CDR3 contains 13 residues. The V end lost 1 base, the J end lost 7 bases, and 11 bases lay between the germline ends. CDR3 DNA sequence: TGCGCCAGCAGCTTGAACAGGGTTGGTGGCTACACCTTC. Its protein product is CASSLNRVGGYTF.

V and J are TRBV13 and TRBJ2-2; D possibly corresponds to TRBD1 (5 bases). Germline V gene lookup returns CDR1 PRHDT and CDR2 FYEKMQ (reference sequence). This CDR3 is 18 amino acids long. V lost 1 base and J lost 0, with 15 bases in between. Written as DNA, the CDR3 is TGTGCCAGCAGCTTAGAAGCGACAGCCTCCGCGAACACCGGGGAGCTGTTTTTT. It encodes CASSLEATASANTGELFF.

The chain couples TRBV19 to TRBJ2-1; 14 bases line up with TRBD2. The germline gives CDR1 LNHDA, CDR2 SQIVND (reference sequence). Trimming cost V 3 bases and J 8 bases; bases outside gene matches: 3. This CDR3 is built from 15 residues. CDR3 residues: CASSMTSGRGYEQFF. The DNA for the CDR3 is TGTGCCAGTAGTATGACTAGCGGGAGGGGCTATGAGCAGTTCTTC.

The chain joins TRBV29-1 to TRBJ2-3; TRBD2 matches 10 bases. J was trimmed by 0 bases and V by 1 base; bases with no gene match: 4. Germline V gene lookup returns CDR1 SQVTM and CDR2 ANQGSEA. The CDR3 is 16 amino acids. Here the CDR3 reads CSVEGSGGFSTDTQYF. CDR3 in DNA: TGCAGCGTTGAAGGTAGCGGGGGGTTTAGCACAGATACGCAGTATTTT.

The chain links TRBV6-5 to TRBJ2-1; D may be TRBD1 (6 bases). This CDR3 contains 15 residues. Trimming pared 8 bases from V and 6 bases from J, leaving 20 bases between. Germline assignment: CDR1 MNHEY and CDR2 SVGAGI. The CDR3 DNA reads TGTGCCAGCGCACGGCCTATAACAGGGCGCAATGAGCAGTTCTTC. This codes for CASARPITGRNEQFF.